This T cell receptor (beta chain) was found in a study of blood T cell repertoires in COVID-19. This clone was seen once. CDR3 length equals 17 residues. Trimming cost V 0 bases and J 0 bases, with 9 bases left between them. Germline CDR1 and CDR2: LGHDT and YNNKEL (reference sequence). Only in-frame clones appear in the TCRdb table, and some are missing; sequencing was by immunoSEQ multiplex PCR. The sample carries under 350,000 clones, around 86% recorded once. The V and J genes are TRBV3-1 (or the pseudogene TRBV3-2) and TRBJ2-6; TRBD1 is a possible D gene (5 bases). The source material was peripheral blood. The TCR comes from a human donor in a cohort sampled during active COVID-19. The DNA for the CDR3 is TGTGCCAGCAGCCAAGATGACAGCTACTCTGGGGCCAACGTCCTGACTTTC. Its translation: CASSQDDSYSGANVLTF.